These 29 T cell receptor beta chains originate from one sample sequenced in a study of T-cell reconstitution after alpha-beta-depleted transplantation in children. Preparation of the TCRbeta library used unique molecular identifiers. TCRdb re-analysed the PCR reads in MiXCR, keeping a single row per CDR3 protein. The sample lists hundreds of thousands of distinct CDR3 sequences; under 15% were seen once. Specimen: PBMCs, collected before TCRalphabeta/CD19-depleted stem cell transplant. The receptors here all came from a girl aged 2 to 10 with congenital amegakaryocytic thrombocytopenia, due to receive a stem cell transplant.

The rearrangement links TRBV12-3 or TRBV12-4 to TRBJ2-1, with TRBD2 identical over 7 bases. After removal of 7 bases from V and 4 bases from J, the junction contained 4 bases not matched to a gene. The length of the CDR3 is 13 residues. CDR3 DNA: TGTGCCAGCATTACCGGGGGGTACAATGAGCAGTTCTTC. Encoded protein: CASITGGYNEQFF.

V usage is TRBV28 and J usage is TRBJ1-2, with 8 bases aligning to TRBD1. The germline V gene encodes CDR1 MDHEN and CDR2 SYDVKM. The trim removed 5 bases at V and 5 bases at J, leaving 4 bases unmatched. The CDR3 runs to 13 residues. The CDR3 loop reads CASSPRQGYGYTF. As DNA, the CDR3 is TGTGCCAGCAGTCCCCGACAGGGGTATGGCTACACCTTC.

This clonotype was seen many times. The genes are TRBV12-3 or TRBV12-4 and TRBJ1-1; D is possibly TRBD1 (6 bases). The germline V and J ends were trimmed by 3 bases and 2 bases, with 10 bases remaining between them. This CDR3 region has 14 residues. In DNA form, the CDR3 reads TGTGCCAGCAGTTTGCGGGGACACAACACTGAAGCTTTCTTT. It codes for CASSLRGHNTEAFF.

This clonotype was observed many times. The chain combines TRBV6-5 with TRBJ1-2; D is ambiguous. Germline-derived CDR1 and CDR2 are MNHEY and SVGAGI. The CDR3 totals 13 residues. The V gene lost 3 bases and the J gene lost 4 bases, with 9 bases spanning the gap. The CDR3 DNA is TGTGCCAGCAGTTATTCAGATATCTATGGCTACACCTTC. This encodes CASSYSDIYGYTF.

The rearrangement joins TRBV5-1 to TRBJ2-3; D tentatively fits TRBD1 or TRBD2 (5 bases each). This CDR3 spans 14 amino acids. V lost 2 bases and J lost 4, with 11 bases in between. Germline V gives CDR1 SGHRS, CDR2 YFSETQ. CDR3 DNA: TGCGCCAGCAGCTTCTTGGGGGAGCCAGATACGCAGTATTTT. Encoded protein: CASSFLGEPDTQYF.

This clonotype has ten or more counts. This chain uses TRBV5-1 with TRBJ1-2; D call uncertain. Looked up from germline, CDR1 is SGHRS and CDR2 is YFSETQ. The CDR3 consists of 17 residues. V lost 0 bases and J 0 bases, leaving 15 bases between the germline ends. DNA of the CDR3: TGCGCCAGCAGCTTGGATGGGGTCACAATGACTAACTATGGCTACACCTTC. It translates to CASSLDGVTMTNYGYTF.

This clonotype was counted between two and nine times. This CDR3 reads CASSHKGGFQPQHF. DNA for the CDR3: TGTGCCAGCAGCCACAAAGGGGGCTTTCAGCCCCAGCATTTT. The chain links TRBV3-1 to TRBJ1-5; 7 positions match TRBD1. The CDR3 has 14 amino acids. Germline-derived CDR1 and CDR2 are LGHDT and YNNKEL (reference sequence). J lost 6 bases, V lost 3 bases, and 5 bases had no gene match.

This clonotype was recorded a few times. CDR3 residues: CSVIPGHNRRGQYF. The CDR3 DNA reads as TGCAGCGTAATCCCGGGACACAACCGTCGGGGGCAGTACTTC. V usage is TRBV29-1 and J usage is TRBJ2-7, with D perhaps TRBD1 (6 bases). The CDR3 totals 14 residues. Looked up from germline, CDR1 is SQVTM and CDR2 is ANQGSEA. V was shortened by 6 bases and J by 9 bases, with 24 bases between the two germline ends.

This clonotype was detected a few times. The V call is TRBV10-3, the J call TRBJ1-2; 7 bases line up with TRBD1. This CDR3 contains 14 residues. CDR1 and CDR2 from the germline V gene are ENHRY and SYGVKD. V shed 3 bases and J 6 bases; nucleotides not matched to a gene: 7. The CDR3 region is CAISDRNRGDGYTF. The CDR3 region has the DNA TGTGCCATCAGTGACCGGAACAGGGGAGATGGCTACACCTTC.

At least ten counts were recorded for this clonotype. The DNA for the CDR3 is TGCGCCAGCAGCTGGGGATCAGATACGCAGTATTTT. Protein sequence: CASSWGSDTQYF. The rearrangement joins TRBV5-1 to TRBJ2-3; D is unclear. The V and J ends lost 3 bases and 4 bases respectively, with 6 bases between them. This CDR3 spans 12 amino acids. The germline V gene encodes CDR1 SGHRS and CDR2 YFSETQ. Together with reference TRBV5-1 and TRBJ2-3, the CDR3 gives the full variable domain: KAGVTQTPRYLIKTRGQQVTLSCSPISGHRSVSWYQQTPGQGLQFLFEYFSETQRNKGNFPGRFSGRQFSNSRSEMNVSTLELGDSALYLCASSWGSDTQYFGPGTRLTVL.

This clonotype was seen more than once but under ten times. This chain joins TRBV20-1 and TRBJ2-7, with 12 bases identical to TRBD2. This CDR3 region has 17 residues. In germline, CDR1 is DFQATT, CDR2 SNEGSKA (reference sequence). The J segment lost 1 base and the V segment lost 1 base, leaving 8 bases of the junction unmatched. This CDR3 reads CSARVRTSGKMSYEQYF. CDR3 DNA sequence: TGCAGTGCTAGAGTAAGGACTAGCGGGAAGATGTCCTACGAGCAGTACTTC.

This clonotype appeared many times. The genes are TRBV20-1 and TRBJ2-1; D gene uncertain. In germline, CDR1 is DFQATT, CDR2 SNEGSKA (reference sequence). The CDR3 is made up of 15 amino acids. The V and J ends lost 2 bases and 7 bases respectively, with 18 bases between them. CDR3 amino acids: CSARSGGSNPNEQFF. For the CDR3, the DNA is TGCAGTGCTAGATCTGGCGGCTCTAATCCGAATGAGCAGTTCTTC.

This clonotype was counted many times. The rearrangement uses TRBV19 and TRBJ2-3; D is undetermined. Looked up from germline, CDR1 is LNHDA and CDR2 is SQIVND (reference sequence). Trimming removed 7 bases at V and 6 bases at J, with 14 bases between. There are 13 residues in the CDR3. CDR3 region: CASNDQAGDTQYF. CDR3 in DNA: TGTGCCAGTAACGATCAAGCAGGCGATACGCAGTATTTT. Supplemented by reference TRBV19 and TRBJ2-3, the full variable domain reads DGGITQSPKYLFRKEGQNVTLSCEQNLNHDAMYWYRQDPGQGLRLIYYSQIVNDFQKGDIAEGYSVSREKKESFPLTVTSAQKNPTAFYLCASNDQAGDTQYFGPGTRLTVL.

V gene TRBV7-2 combines with J gene TRBJ2-7, with TRBD2 matching 8 bases. V shed 5 bases, J shed 0 bases, and the junction held 9 bases outside the gene matches. Looked up from germline, CDR1 is SGHTA and CDR2 is FQGNSA. The CDR3 is 16 amino acids. CDR3 DNA: TGTGCCAGCAGCAGAAATAGCGGGACAAACTCCTACGAGCAGTACTTC. This translates into CASSRNSGTNSYEQYF.

This clonotype occurred a few times. The CDR3 sequence: CASSDLTGGAYNEQFF. CDR3 bases: TGCGCCAGCAGCGACCTCACAGGGGGTGCCTACAATGAGCAGTTCTTC. This rearrangement joins TRBV5-1 to TRBJ2-1, with TRBD1 matching over 8 bases. This CDR3 has 16 amino acids. With V trimmed by 4 bases and J by 2 bases, 8 bases remained unmatched. The germline gives CDR1 SGHRS, CDR2 YFSETQ.

This clonotype was seen repeatedly, ten times or more. This sequence joins TRBV4-1 and TRBJ2-5, with D perhaps assigned TRBD1 or TRBD2 (5 bases each). Trimming shortened V by 0 bases and J by 2 bases, and 13 bases separated the two germline ends. The V gene's germline CDR1 is MGHRA and CDR2 YSYEKL. The CDR3 loop spans 16 amino acids. The DNA for the CDR3 is TGCGCCAGCAGCCAAGATGTGGGGGTAGGTCAAGAGACCCAGTACTTC. Residues: CASSQDVGVGQETQYF.

This clonotype was detected ten times or more. CDR3 sequence: CASSLALDLISYEQYF. The CDR3 DNA reads as TGCGCCAGCAGCTTGGCGCTCGATCTCATCTCCTACGAGCAGTACTTC. The chain uses TRBV5-1 and TRBJ2-7; D is unclear. The CDR3 extends over 16 amino acids. Trimming pared 0 bases from V and 0 bases from J, leaving 13 bases between. CDR1 is SGHRS, CDR2 YFSETQ, per germline.

This clonotype was recorded many times. The chain has TRBV7-9 and TRBJ2-1, with D hard to call. The V end lost 2 bases, the J end lost 0 bases, and 8 bases lay between the germline ends. Germline V CDR1 and CDR2: SEHNR, FQNEAQ (reference sequence). The CDR3 has 15 residues. DNA for the CDR3: TGTGCCAGCAGCTTATGGGGAAACTCCTACAATGAGCAGTTCTTC. Protein: CASSLWGNSYNEQFF.

The DNA of the CDR3 is TGCGCCAGCAGCCGCATGGACATCTCTGGGGCCAACGTCCTGACTTTC. This translates into CASSRMDISGANVLTF. This chain uses TRBV5-1 with TRBJ2-6; TRBD1 might be the D (5 bases). Germline V gene data show CDR1 as SGHRS and CDR2 as YFSETQ. The CDR3 contains 16 residues. V shed 4 bases and J shed 0 bases, with 11 bases lying between them.

This clonotype appeared a few times. The chain has TRBV12-3 or TRBV12-4 and TRBJ2-3, with D perhaps given as TRBD1 or TRBD2 (5 bases each). V was pared by 2 bases and J by 2 bases, with 17 bases between. This CDR3 is built from 17 residues. CDR3 amino acids: CASSLIGERDPTDTQYF. The DNA of the CDR3 is TGTGCCAGCAGTTTAATCGGGGAGAGGGACCCCACAGATACGCAGTATTTT.

This chain connects TRBV20-1 to TRBJ2-5; D possibly corresponds to TRBD2 (6 bases). V lost 6 bases and J 4 bases, leaving 9 bases between the germline ends. The germline V gene has CDR1 DFQATT and CDR2 SNEGSKA (reference sequence). The CDR3 is made up of 11 amino acids. The CDR3 bases are TGCAGTGCCCACGGGGGAGAGACCCAGTACTTC. Its translation is CSAHGGETQYF.

This clonotype was counted ten times or more. This chain links TRBV4-1 with TRBJ2-7; D ambiguous. The V end lost 4 bases, the J end lost 5 bases, and 12 bases lay between the germline ends. The length of the CDR3 is 13 residues. CDR1 is MGHRA, CDR2 YSYEKL, per germline. The chain's CDR3 is CASSPGLSNEQYF. As DNA, the CDR3 is TGCGCCAGCAGCCCGGGCCTCAGCAACGAGCAGTACTTC.

This clonotype was seen many times. This chain links TRBV20-1 with TRBJ1-3, with D possibly matching TRBD1 (5 bases). The CDR3 covers 16 residues. Germline V gene sequence: CDR1 DFQATT, CDR2 SNEGSKA (reference sequence). Trimming left V 0 bases short and J 0 bases short, with 12 bases between. As DNA, the CDR3 is TGCAGTGCTAGAGATGGGACTCCCCGCTCTGGAAACACCATATATTTT. This sequence encodes CSARDGTPRSGNTIYF.

This chain uses TRBV3-1 with TRBJ2-1; no definite D call. Trimming took 5 bases from V and 5 from J, leaving 10 bases between them. The CDR3 is made up of 13 amino acids. Germline assignment: CDR1 LGHDT and CDR2 YNNKEL (reference sequence). CDR3 coding DNA: TGTGCCAGCAGCATAGGAGTGAACAATGAGCAGTTCTTC. It encodes CASSIGVNNEQFF.

This clonotype showed up many times. The chain carries TRBV20-1 and TRBJ2-7; D call uncertain. Trimming removed 4 bases from V and 2 bases from J, with 15 bases in between. This CDR3 comprises 14 residues. The V gene's germline CDR1 is DFQATT and CDR2 SNEGSKA (reference sequence). Here the CDR3 reads CSAIPPNPPYEQYF. CDR3 sequence (DNA): TGCAGTGCTATCCCACCGAACCCCCCCTACGAGCAGTACTTC.

This clonotype was seen a few times. V gene TRBV5-1 combines with J gene TRBJ2-2; D is possibly TRBD2 (6 bases). V was pared by 1 base and J by 4 bases, with 20 bases between. Germline CDR1 and CDR2: SGHRS and YFSETQ. The length of the CDR3 is 18 residues. CDR3 in DNA: TGCGCCAGCAGCTTGATCCCCCTCGCCGTACTAGCCACCGGGGAGCTGTTTTTT. Protein sequence: CASSLIPLAVLATGELFF.

The chain links TRBV5-1 to TRBJ2-7; 9 bases map to TRBD1. Losses at the gene ends were 1 base for V and 5 bases for J; bases not matched to a gene: 7. Germline CDR1 SGHRS, CDR2 YFSETQ. This CDR3 has 15 amino acids. The DNA of the CDR3 is TGCGCCAGCAGCTTGCACCGGGACAGGGCCAACGAGCAGTACTTC. Its protein is CASSLHRDRANEQYF.

This clonotype came up many times. This chain connects TRBV11-2 to TRBJ1-1, with TRBD1 matching 7 bases. The ends lost 3 bases at V and 1 base at J; junction bases unmatched: 17. Germline-derived CDR1 and CDR2 are SGHAT and FQNNGV. The CDR3 spans 19 residues. This chain's CDR3 is CASSFPEGQIVDWNTEAFF. Written as DNA, the CDR3 is TGTGCCAGCAGCTTCCCCGAGGGACAGATAGTCGATTGGAACACTGAAGCTTTCTTT.

The gene calls are TRBV3-1 and TRBJ2-3; 11 bases are a match to TRBD2. CDR3 length: 15 residues. CDR1 is LGHDT, CDR2 YNNKEL, per germline (reference sequence). V gave up 0 bases and J gave up 6 bases; unmatched junction bases: 2. CDR3 in DNA: TGTGCCAGCAGCCAAGATGCTAGCGGGGGGGATACGCAGTATTTT. Translated: CASSQDASGGDTQYF.